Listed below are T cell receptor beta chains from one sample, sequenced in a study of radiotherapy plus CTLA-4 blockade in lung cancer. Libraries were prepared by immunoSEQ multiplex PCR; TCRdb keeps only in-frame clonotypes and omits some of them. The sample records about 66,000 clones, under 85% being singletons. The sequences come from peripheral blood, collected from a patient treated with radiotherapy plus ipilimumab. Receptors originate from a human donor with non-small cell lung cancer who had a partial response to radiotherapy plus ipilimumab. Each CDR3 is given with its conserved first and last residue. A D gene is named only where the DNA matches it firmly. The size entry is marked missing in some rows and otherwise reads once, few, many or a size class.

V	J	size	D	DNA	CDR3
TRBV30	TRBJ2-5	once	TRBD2	TGTGCCTGGACCGGGACTAGCGTACAGACCCAGTACTTC	CAWTGTSVQTQYF
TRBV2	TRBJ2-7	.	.	TGTGCCAGCAGTGAAGGGGCTAGCCTTGCCTACGAGCAGTACTTC	CASSEGASLAYEQYF
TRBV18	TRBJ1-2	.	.	TGTGCCAGCTCACCAGGAGCTGACTCCACCTTC	CASSPGADSTF
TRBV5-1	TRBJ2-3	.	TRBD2	TGCGCCAGCAGTTTTCTAGCGGGAGGAACAGATACGCAGTATTTT	CASSFLAGGTDTQYF
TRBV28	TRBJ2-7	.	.	TGTGCCAGCAGTTGGGACATCTCTAGCGGCAACTACGAGCAGTACTTC	CASSWDISSGNYEQYF
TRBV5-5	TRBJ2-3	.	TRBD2	TGTGCCAGCAGCCCCCGTCCTCCTACGGGACTATTCACCACAGATACGCAGTATTTT	CASSPRPPTGLFTTDTQYF
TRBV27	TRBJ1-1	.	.	TGTGCCAGCAGTCTGGGCCCAAACACTGAAGCTTTCTTT	CASSLGPNTEAFF
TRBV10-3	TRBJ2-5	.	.	TGTGCCACCCACGCCCCGGACCGCGGGGAGACCCAGTACTTC	CATHAPDRGETQYF
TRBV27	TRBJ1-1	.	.	TGTGCCAGCAGTTTGACGGGGAGGAGTAACACTGAAGCTTTCTTT	CASSLTGRSNTEAFF
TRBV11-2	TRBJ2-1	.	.	TGTGCCAGCAGCCGTAGCGGACTGAGCTCCTACAATGAGCAGTTCTTC	CASSRSGLSSYNEQFF
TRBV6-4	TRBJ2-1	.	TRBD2	TGTGCCAGCAGTGACAGGACTAGCGAACACAATGAGCAGTTCTTC	CASSDRTSEHNEQFF
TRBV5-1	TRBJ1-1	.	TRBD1	TGCGCCAGCAGCCGTTCGGGACAGGGCGGCACTGAAGCTTTCTTT	CASSRSGQGGTEAFF
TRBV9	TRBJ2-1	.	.	TGTGCCAGCAGCGTAGGAGCGGAGGCCTACAATGAGCAGTTCTTC	CASSVGAEAYNEQFF
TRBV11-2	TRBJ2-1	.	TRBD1	TGTGCCAGCAGCTTAGGACAGGGCGGTCAGTTCTTC	CASSLGQGGQFF
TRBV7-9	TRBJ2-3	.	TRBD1	TGTGCCAGCAGCTACGGACAGGGGTCAGATACGCAGTATTTT	CASSYGQGSDTQYF
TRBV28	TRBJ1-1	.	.	TGTGCCAGCAGTTTACGCACGACAGCCAACACTGAAGCTTTCTTT	CASSLRTTANTEAFF